This T cell receptor beta chain was sequenced for a study of blood T cell repertoires in COVID-19. At the level of the study: COVID-19 samples, acute and convalescent, were from the United States, Italy and Spain. PBMCs, B-cell-depleted T cells, or T cells provided the cDNA or gDNA that made up the material.

For recovered donors of Cohort 3, there were two negative PCRs, clearance, or symptom resolution. The germline V gene encodes CDR1 SGHRS and CDR2 YFSETQ. The CDR3 consists of 15 residues. Trimming cost V 4 bases and J 3 bases; bases outside gene matches: 7. Profiling relied on immunoSEQ multiplex PCR, and the TCRdb table lists in-frame clones only, not all of them. Of about 300,000 clones listed, around nine tenths were seen once; the top ten hold 5.2%. This receptor was identified in a man aged 60 to 75 who had recovered from COVID-19. The chain carries TRBV5-1 and TRBJ2-7; TRBD2 aligns across 10 bases. Sequenced: PBMCs or T cells enriched from blood (not recorded which). The CDR3 loop is CASSGGTSAYYEQYF. The CDR3, as DNA: TGCGCCAGCAGCGGGGGGACTAGCGCCTACTACGAGCAGTACTTC.